Following are 28 T cell receptor beta chains from one sample sequenced in a study of T cells in Graves' hyperthyroidism and ophthalmopathy. Amplified TCR beta CDR3 regions came from RNA transcripts. TCR CDR3 regions were first amplified by RT-PCR with HTBI primers. TCRdb re-called the multiplex PCR reads with MiXCR, one entry per CDR3 protein. The sample comprises 150,000 or so distinct CDR3 sequences, less than 25% of which are singletons, and over 60% rests with the top ten. The source material was blood. These receptors were taken from a woman between 45 and 65 years old with Graves' hyperthyroidism that later progressed to Graves' ophthalmopathy.

The chain has TRBV19 and TRBJ2-2; D may be TRBD2 (6 bases). This CDR3 has 17 amino acids. V was cut by 3 bases and J by 3 bases, with 17 bases left in between. Looked up from germline, CDR1 is LNHDA and CDR2 is SQIVND (reference sequence). DNA for the CDR3: TGTGCCAGTAGTATCATGAGGGGATCGGGGGACACCGGGGAGCTGTTTTTT. This codes for CASSIMRGSGDTGELFF.

The chain uses TRBV7-2 and TRBJ2-3; possible D gene TRBD2, 5 bases. The CDR3 has 11 residues. CDR1 is SGHTA, CDR2 FQGNSA, per germline. V lost 7 bases and J lost 7, with 9 bases in between. The CDR3 loop reads CASTSGYTQYF. In DNA form, the CDR3 reads TGTGCCAGCACCAGCGGTTATACGCAGTATTTT.

The CDR3 here is CASSLVAGTGELFF. The DNA for the CDR3 is TGTGCCAGCAGCTTGGTGGCCGGGACCGGGGAGCTGTTTTTT. The chain carries TRBV5-5 and TRBJ2-2; no firm D call. The germline V gene encodes CDR1 SGHKS and CDR2 YYEKEE (reference sequence). The V and J ends lost 0 bases and 5 bases respectively, with 8 bases between them. This CDR3 region has 14 residues. Full variable domain (outside the CDR3, taken from reference TRBV5-5 and TRBJ2-2): DAGVTQSPTHLIKTRGQQVTLRCSPISGHKSVSWYQQVLGQGPQFIFQYYEKEERGRGNFPDRFSARQFPNYSSELNVNALLLGDSALYLCASSLVAGTGELFFGEGSRLTVL.

This clonotype was seen repeatedly, ten times or more. This chain joins TRBV15 and TRBJ1-4; D is perhaps TRBD1 (5 bases). This CDR3 is built from 16 residues. Germline V gene sequence: CDR1 LNHNV, CDR2 YYDKDF (reference sequence). V shed 2 bases and J shed 4 bases, with 14 bases lying between them. The CDR3 reads CATSRLQTAYNEKLFF. The DNA of the CDR3 is TGTGCCACCAGCAGATTACAGACAGCTTATAATGAAAAACTGTTTTTT.

There are many counts of this clonotype. J is TRBJ2-7 and V is TRBV20-1; D call uncertain. The CDR3 has 12 amino acids. Germline CDR1 DFQATT, CDR2 SNEGSKA (reference sequence). Trimming left V 4 bases short and J 2 bases short, with 9 bases between. The CDR3 coding sequence is TGCAGTGCTAACTCGGTAGCCTACGAGCAGTACTTC. The encoded protein is CSANSVAYEQYF.

The gene calls are TRBV20-1 and TRBJ1-4; 8 nucleotides agree with TRBD1. CDR3 length equals 17 residues. Germline V gene sequence: CDR1 DFQATT, CDR2 SNEGSKA (reference sequence). J gave up 1 base and V 5 bases, and 12 bases lay outside the gene matches. The CDR3 bases are TGCAGTGCTTCTCCACCCCGAGGGACAGGAACTAATGAAAAACTGTTTTTT. Its protein product is CSASPPRGTGTNEKLFF.

This clonotype was detected a few times. The rearrangement uses TRBV2 and TRBJ2-5; 7 bases map to TRBD1. The CDR3 length is 14 residues. CDR1 and CDR2 from the germline V gene are SNHLY and FYNNEI. V was pared by 5 bases and J by 0 bases, with 3 bases of the junction left unmatched. CDR3 region: CASSPQGYQETQYF. The CDR3, as DNA: TGTGCCAGCAGTCCACAGGGGTACCAAGAGACCCAGTACTTC.

The J gene is TRBJ2-1, the V gene TRBV19; 15 positions match TRBD2. Germline V gene lookup returns CDR1 LNHDA and CDR2 SQIVND (reference sequence). This CDR3 is 15 amino acids long. V shed 3 bases, J shed 10 bases, and the junction held 4 bases outside the gene matches. CDR3 sequence: CASSIGLAGGAEQFF. For the CDR3, the DNA is TGTGCCAGTAGTATCGGACTAGCGGGAGGGGCGGAGCAGTTCTTC.

The chain uses TRBV2 and TRBJ1-6, with D unresolved. Per germline, CDR1 SNHLY and CDR2 FYNNEI. This CDR3 is built from 13 residues. V lost 4 bases to trimming and J lost 4 bases, with 5 bases between them. CDR3 bases: TGTGCCAGCAGTGGCCGATATAATTCACCCCTCCACTTT. This sequence encodes CASSGRYNSPLHF. Supplemented by reference TRBV2 and TRBJ1-6, the full variable domain reads EPEVTQTPSHQVTQMGQEVILRCVPISNHLYFYWYRQILGQKVEFLVSFYNNEISEKSEIFDDQFSVERPDGSNFTLKIRSTKLEDSAMYFCASSGRYNSPLHFGNGTRLTVT.

This clonotype was recorded at least ten times. The genes are TRBV5-1 and TRBJ1-4; perhaps TRBD1 as D (6 bases). Per the germline V gene, CDR1 is SGHRS and CDR2 is YFSETQ. V shed 6 bases and J shed 8 bases, with 17 bases lying between them. The CDR3 totals 14 residues. This chain's CDR3 is CASTSGGAGEKLFF. CDR3 DNA sequence: TGCGCCAGCACCTCTGGGGGCGCAGGCGAAAAACTGTTTTTT. Using reference TRBV5-1 and TRBJ1-4 for the parts outside the CDR3, the full variable domain is KAGVTQTPRYLIKTRGQQVTLSCSPISGHRSVSWYQQTPGQGLQFLFEYFSETQRNKGNFPGRFSGRQFSNSRSEMNVSTLELGDSALYLCASTSGGAGEKLFFGSGTQLSVL.

The chain links TRBV24-1 to TRBJ2-3; TRBD2 aligns across 10 bases. Germline V gene sequence: CDR1 KGHDR, CDR2 SFDVKD. Trimming at V came to 9 bases and at J to 2 bases, leaving 13 bases not matched to a gene. The CDR3 runs to 17 residues. In DNA, the CDR3 is TGTGCCACCCGTCCTAGCGGGAGCTCCCGGTCCACAGATACGCAGTATTTT. This sequence encodes CATRPSGSSRSTDTQYF.

In this sample, this clonotype turned up many times. The V and J genes are TRBV24-1 and TRBJ2-1; 7 bases fit TRBD2. This CDR3 has 16 residues. Germline V gene lookup returns CDR1 KGHDR and CDR2 SFDVKD. Germline trimming cut 5 bases from V and 4 bases from J; bases unmatched to any gene: 10. In DNA form, the CDR3 reads TGTGCCACCAGTGTACGAGGGAGGGCCCATTACAATGAGCAGTTCTTC. Translation gives CATSVRGRAHYNEQFF.

This clonotype was detected once. The chain joins TRBV11-2 to TRBJ2-5, with TRBD1 identical over 7 bases. V dropped 2 bases and J dropped 3; count of bases not matched to a gene: 6. Germline V gene data show CDR1 as SGHAT and CDR2 as FQNNGV. The CDR3 contains 15 residues. Here the CDR3 reads CASSLFIGTEETQYF. The CDR3 coding sequence is TGTGCCAGCAGCTTATTCATCGGGACAGAAGAGACCCAGTACTTC. The full variable domain, its missing parts supplied by reference TRBV11-2 and TRBJ2-5, is EAGVAQSPRYKIIEKRQSVAFWCNPISGHATLYWYQQILGQGPKLLIQFQNNGVVDDSQLPKDRFSAERLKGVDSTLKIQPAKLEDSAVYLCASSLFIGTEETQYFGPGTRLLVL.

This clonotype was seen a few times. The V and J genes are TRBV4-1 and TRBJ2-7, with D possibly matching TRBD1 (5 bases). Germline values: CDR1 MGHRA, CDR2 YSYEKL. This CDR3 is built from 16 residues. V gave up 4 bases and J gave up 1 base, with 17 bases separating them. CDR3: CASSPQGLDGSYEQYF. The CDR3 DNA sequence: TGCGCCAGCAGCCCCCAGGGCCTTGACGGGTCCTACGAGCAGTACTTC.

This clonotype was detected ten times or more. The chain has TRBV11-3 and TRBJ2-1; 10 positions agree with TRBD2. The V gene end was trimmed by 7 bases and the J gene end by 8 bases; junction bases not matched to a gene: 2. The CDR3 runs to 12 residues. Germline V CDR1 and CDR2: SGHNT, YENEEA. This CDR3 is CASTSGSDEQFF. Here the CDR3 DNA reads TGTGCCAGCACTAGCGGGAGCGATGAGCAGTTCTTC.

The chain combines TRBV28 with TRBJ2-7; D remains unclear. CDR1 is MDHEN, CDR2 SYDVKM, per germline. V gave up 5 bases and J gave up 2 bases, with 13 bases separating them. This CDR3 has 14 residues. The DNA for the CDR3 is TGTGCCAGCAGTCTGGGCAGGAGACCCTACGAGCAGTACTTC. Protein sequence: CASSLGRRPYEQYF.

The V gene is TRBV9, the J gene TRBJ1-5, with D tentatively TRBD1 (5 bases). With 2 bases removed from V and 5 bases from J, the gap between germline ends came to 14 bases. The CDR3 runs 15 residues. The germline V gene encodes CDR1 SGDLS and CDR2 YYNGEE. The CDR3, as DNA: TGTGCCAGCAGCGTTGGCGGGGGGAGGGATCAGCCCCAGCATTTT. Translated, it gives CASSVGGGRDQPQHF.

V usage is TRBV7-3 and J usage is TRBJ1-2, with 9 bases lining up with TRBD1. The V segment lost 8 bases and the J segment 3 bases; nucleotides outside the gene matches: 10. Germline CDR1 reads SGHTA; CDR2 reads FQGTGA. This CDR3 has 15 residues. CDR3 in amino acids: CASGPGTGCYYGYTF. In nucleotides, the CDR3 is TGTGCCAGCGGACCAGGGACAGGGTGCTACTATGGCTACACCTTC.

This clonotype came up many times. This chain connects TRBV20-1 to TRBJ1-3; 7 bases align to TRBD1. CDR1 is DFQATT, CDR2 SNEGSKA, per germline (reference sequence). CDR3 size: 15 residues. The V gene end was trimmed by 5 bases and the J gene end by 4 bases; junction bases not matched to a gene: 11. The CDR3 spells CSAEQGQAGGNTIYF. Written as DNA, the CDR3 is TGCAGTGCTGAACAAGGACAGGCGGGGGGAAACACCATATATTTT.

This clonotype was recorded at least ten times. V and J are TRBV12-3 or TRBV12-4 and TRBJ1-2, with TRBD1 matching 11 bases. The junction had 4 bases not matched to a gene; V was cut back by 1 base and J by 6 bases. The CDR3 loop spans 15 amino acids. CDR3 nucleotides: TGTGCCAGCAGTTTAGAAGGGGACAGGGGGAATGGCTACACCTTC. Encoded protein: CASSLEGDRGNGYTF.

This clonotype was detected ten times or more. V and J are TRBV3-1 and TRBJ2-1, with D hard to call. The CDR3 is made up of 13 amino acids. V lost 0 bases to trimming and J lost 13 bases, with 13 bases between them. CDR1 is LGHDT and CDR2 is YNNKEL in the germline V gene (reference sequence). In nucleotides, the CDR3 is TGTGCCAGCAGCCAAGATCGGATAGCAAGACAGTTCTTC. Its protein product is CASSQDRIARQFF.

This clonotype came up once. This chain joins TRBV19 and TRBJ1-3; D might be TRBD1 (6 bases). The germline gives CDR1 LNHDA, CDR2 SQIVND (reference sequence). The CDR3 has 17 residues. Between the trimmed V and J ends, which lost 8 bases and 0 bases, there was a span of 20 bases. CDR3 protein: CASSGAGRRFSGNTIYF. The CDR3 bases are TGTGCCAGTTCGGGGGCCGGGCGAAGGTTCTCTGGAAACACCATATATTTT.

This clonotype came up many times. J is TRBJ1-1 and V is TRBV20-1; D is ambiguous. V was clipped by 2 bases and J by 1 base, with 2 bases between them. Per germline, CDR1 DFQATT and CDR2 SNEGSKA (reference sequence). The length of the CDR3 is 11 residues. The CDR3: CSARPNTEAFF. The CDR3 region has the DNA TGCAGTGCTAGACCGAACACTGAAGCTTTCTTT.

This clonotype was recorded many times. The V call is TRBV28, the J call TRBJ1-1, with 7 bases aligning to TRBD1. Per the germline V gene, CDR1 is MDHEN and CDR2 is SYDVKM. The CDR3 contains 15 residues. With V trimmed by 7 bases and J by 3 bases, 11 bases remained unmatched. The CDR3 protein is CASMGVTGADTEAFF. CDR3 nucleotide sequence: TGTGCCAGCATGGGGGTAACAGGGGCGGACACTGAAGCTTTCTTT.

This clonotype was counted between two and nine times. This chain joins TRBV19 and TRBJ1-4; D not certain. V lost 3 bases to trimming and J lost 7 bases, with 9 bases between them. CDR3 size: 13 residues. Germline V lookup: CDR1 LNHDA, CDR2 SQIVND (reference sequence). The CDR3: CASSILGGEKLFF. The DNA of the CDR3 is TGTGCCAGTAGTATCCTCGGTGGTGAAAAACTGTTTTTT.

This clonotype was seen repeatedly, ten times or more. The chain employs TRBV30 and TRBJ2-7; 8 bases are shared with TRBD1. The CDR3 loop spans 11 amino acids. Germline values: CDR1 GTSNPN, CDR2 SVGIG (reference sequence). J lost 4 bases, V lost 5 bases, and 1 base had no gene match. The CDR3 loop reads CAWDRGYEQYF. DNA for the CDR3: TGTGCCTGGGACAGGGGTTACGAGCAGTACTTC.

This clonotype was observed many times. The rearrangement joins TRBV7-3 to TRBJ2-5; D gene ambiguous. This CDR3 is 15 amino acids long. V was clipped by 0 bases and J by 5 bases, with 13 bases between them. Germline CDR1 is SGHTA and CDR2 is FQGTGA. The CDR3 sequence is CASSLTRGSAETQYF. CDR3 DNA sequence: TGTGCCAGCAGCTTAACGAGAGGTAGTGCGGAGACCCAGTACTTC.

This clonotype has at least ten counts. CDR3 residues: CASSLDRDRVVYEQYF. CDR3 nucleotide sequence: TGTGCCAGCAGCTTGGACCGGGACAGGGTTGTCTACGAGCAGTACTTC. The chain employs TRBV7-3 and TRBJ2-7, with TRBD1 matching over 9 bases. V shed 3 bases, J shed 3 bases, and the junction held 9 bases outside the gene matches. This CDR3 spans 16 amino acids. The germline V gene has CDR1 SGHTA and CDR2 FQGTGA.